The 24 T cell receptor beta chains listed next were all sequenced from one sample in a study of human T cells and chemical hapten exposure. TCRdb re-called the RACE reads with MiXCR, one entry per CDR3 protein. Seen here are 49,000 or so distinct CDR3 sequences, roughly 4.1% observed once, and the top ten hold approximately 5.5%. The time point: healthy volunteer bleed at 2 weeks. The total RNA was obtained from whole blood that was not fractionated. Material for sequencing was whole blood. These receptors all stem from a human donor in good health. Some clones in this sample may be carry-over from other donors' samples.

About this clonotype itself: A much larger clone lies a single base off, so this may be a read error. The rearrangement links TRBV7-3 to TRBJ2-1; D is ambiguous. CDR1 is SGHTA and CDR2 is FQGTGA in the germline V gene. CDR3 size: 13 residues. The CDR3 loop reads CATSLRMGNEQFF. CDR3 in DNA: TGTGCCACCAGCTTAAGAATGGGAAATGAGCAGTTCTTC.

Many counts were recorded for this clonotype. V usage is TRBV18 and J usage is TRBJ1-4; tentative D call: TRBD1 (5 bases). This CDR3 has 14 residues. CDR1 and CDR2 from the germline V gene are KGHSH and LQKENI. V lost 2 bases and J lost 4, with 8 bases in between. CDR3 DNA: TGTGCCAGCTCACCAGGGGGAAATAATGAAAAACTGTTTTTT. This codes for CASSPGGNNEKLFF.

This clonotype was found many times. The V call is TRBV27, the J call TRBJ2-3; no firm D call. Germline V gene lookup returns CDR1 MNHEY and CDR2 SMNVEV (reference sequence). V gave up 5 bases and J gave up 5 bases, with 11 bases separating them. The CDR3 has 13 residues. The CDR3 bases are TGTGCCAGCAGTCTCAGTAGAAGAGATACGCAGTATTTT. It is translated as CASSLSRRDTQYF.

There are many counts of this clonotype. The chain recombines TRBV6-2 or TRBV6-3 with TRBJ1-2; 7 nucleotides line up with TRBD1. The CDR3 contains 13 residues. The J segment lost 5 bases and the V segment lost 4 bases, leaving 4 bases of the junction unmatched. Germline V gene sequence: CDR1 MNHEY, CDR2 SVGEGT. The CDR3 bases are TGTGCCAGCAGTTTGGCAGGGGGTTATGGCTACACCTTC. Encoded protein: CASSLAGGYGYTF.

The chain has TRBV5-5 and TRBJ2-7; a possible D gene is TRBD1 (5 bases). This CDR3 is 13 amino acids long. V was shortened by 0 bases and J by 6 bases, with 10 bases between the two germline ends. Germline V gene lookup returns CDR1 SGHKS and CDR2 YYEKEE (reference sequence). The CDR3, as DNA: TGTGCCAGCAGCTTGGGGGGCCGGGCCGAGCAGTACTTC. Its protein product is CASSLGGRAEQYF.

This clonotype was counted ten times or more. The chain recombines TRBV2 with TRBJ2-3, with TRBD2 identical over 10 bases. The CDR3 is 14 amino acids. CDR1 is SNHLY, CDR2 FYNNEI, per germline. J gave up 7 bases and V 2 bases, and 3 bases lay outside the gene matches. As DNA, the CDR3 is TGTGCCAGCAGTGAACTAGCGGGAGACTATACGCAGTATTTT. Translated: CASSELAGDYTQYF.

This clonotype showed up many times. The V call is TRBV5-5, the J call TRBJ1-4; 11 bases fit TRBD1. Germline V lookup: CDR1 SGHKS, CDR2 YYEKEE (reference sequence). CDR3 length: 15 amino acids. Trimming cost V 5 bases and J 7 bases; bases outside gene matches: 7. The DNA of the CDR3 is TGTGCCAGCAGTTCGCCCGGGACAGGGGGTGAAAAACTGTTTTTT. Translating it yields CASSSPGTGGEKLFF.

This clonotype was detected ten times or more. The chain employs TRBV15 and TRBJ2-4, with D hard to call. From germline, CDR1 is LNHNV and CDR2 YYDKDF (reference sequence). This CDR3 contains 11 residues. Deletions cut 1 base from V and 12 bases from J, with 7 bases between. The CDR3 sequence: CATSRGTNQYF. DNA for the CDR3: TGTGCCACCAGCAGAGGCACTAATCAGTACTTC.

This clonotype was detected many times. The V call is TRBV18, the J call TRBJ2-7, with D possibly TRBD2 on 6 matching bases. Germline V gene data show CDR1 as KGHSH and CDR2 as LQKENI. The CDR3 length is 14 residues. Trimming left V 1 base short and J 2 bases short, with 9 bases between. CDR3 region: CASSPLGGAYEQYF. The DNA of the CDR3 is TGTGCCAGCTCACCACTCGGAGGGGCCTACGAGCAGTACTTC.

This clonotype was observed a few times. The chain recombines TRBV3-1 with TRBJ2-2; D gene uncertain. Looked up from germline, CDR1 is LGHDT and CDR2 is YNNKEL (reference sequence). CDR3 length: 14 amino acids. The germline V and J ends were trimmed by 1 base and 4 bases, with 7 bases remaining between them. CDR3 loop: CASSQGIITGELFF. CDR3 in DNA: TGTGCCAGCAGCCAAGGGATCATCACCGGGGAGCTGTTTTTT.

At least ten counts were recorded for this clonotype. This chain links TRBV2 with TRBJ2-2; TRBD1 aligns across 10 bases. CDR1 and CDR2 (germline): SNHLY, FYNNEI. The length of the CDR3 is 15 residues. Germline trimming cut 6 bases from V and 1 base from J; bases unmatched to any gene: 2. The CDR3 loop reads CASRGQGQNTGELFF. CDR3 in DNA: TGTGCCAGCAGGGGACAGGGGCAGAACACCGGGGAGCTGTTTTTT.

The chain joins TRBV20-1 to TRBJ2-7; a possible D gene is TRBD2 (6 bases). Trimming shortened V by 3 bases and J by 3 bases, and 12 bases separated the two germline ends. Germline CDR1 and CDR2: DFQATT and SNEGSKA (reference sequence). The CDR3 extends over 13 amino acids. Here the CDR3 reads CSASESRDYEQYF. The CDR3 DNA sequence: TGCAGTGCTAGTGAGTCGCGGGACTACGAGCAGTACTTC.

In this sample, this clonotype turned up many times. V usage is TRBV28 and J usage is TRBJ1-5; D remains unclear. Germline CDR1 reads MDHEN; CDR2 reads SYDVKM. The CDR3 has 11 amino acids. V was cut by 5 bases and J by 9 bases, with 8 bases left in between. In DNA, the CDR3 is TGTGCCAGCAGTCCCGACTGGCCCCAGCATTTT. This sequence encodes CASSPDWPQHF.

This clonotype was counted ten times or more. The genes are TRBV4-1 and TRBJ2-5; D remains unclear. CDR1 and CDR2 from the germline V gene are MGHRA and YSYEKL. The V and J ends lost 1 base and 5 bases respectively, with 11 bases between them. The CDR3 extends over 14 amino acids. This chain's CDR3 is CASSQVILVETQYF. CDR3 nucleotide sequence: TGCGCCAGCAGCCAAGTGATCCTAGTGGAGACCCAGTACTTC.

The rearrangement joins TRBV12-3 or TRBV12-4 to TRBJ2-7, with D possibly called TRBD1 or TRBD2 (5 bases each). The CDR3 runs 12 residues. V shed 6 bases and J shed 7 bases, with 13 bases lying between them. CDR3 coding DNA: TGTGCCAGCAGACAATTCTGGGGGGAGCAGTACTTC. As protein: CASRQFWGEQYF.

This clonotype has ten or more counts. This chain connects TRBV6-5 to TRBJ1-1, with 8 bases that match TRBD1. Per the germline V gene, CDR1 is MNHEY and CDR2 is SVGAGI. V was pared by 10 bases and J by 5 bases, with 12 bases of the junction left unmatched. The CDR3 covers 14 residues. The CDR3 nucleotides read TGTGCCACCAAGACAGGGGTGAGGAAAACTGAAGCTTTCTTT. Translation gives CATKTGVRKTEAFF.

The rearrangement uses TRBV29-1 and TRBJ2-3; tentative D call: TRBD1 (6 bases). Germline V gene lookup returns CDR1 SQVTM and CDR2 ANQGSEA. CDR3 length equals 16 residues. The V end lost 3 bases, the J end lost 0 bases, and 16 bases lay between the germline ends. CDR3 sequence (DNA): TGCAGCGTTGAGTCTCTTACAGGGTACAGCACAGATACGCAGTATTTT. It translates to CSVESLTGYSTDTQYF.

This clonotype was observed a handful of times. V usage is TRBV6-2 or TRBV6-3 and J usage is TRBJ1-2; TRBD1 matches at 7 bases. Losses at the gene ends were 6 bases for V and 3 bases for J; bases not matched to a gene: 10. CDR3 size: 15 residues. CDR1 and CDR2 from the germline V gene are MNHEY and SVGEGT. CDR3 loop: CASSPGQGGYYGYTF. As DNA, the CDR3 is TGTGCCAGCAGCCCCGGTCAGGGGGGGTACTATGGCTACACCTTC.

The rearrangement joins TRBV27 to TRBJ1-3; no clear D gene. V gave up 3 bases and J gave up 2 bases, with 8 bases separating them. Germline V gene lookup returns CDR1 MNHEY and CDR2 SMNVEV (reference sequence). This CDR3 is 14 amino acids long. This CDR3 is CASSFSVTGNTIYF. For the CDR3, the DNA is TGTGCCAGCAGTTTCTCAGTTACTGGAAACACCATATATTTT.

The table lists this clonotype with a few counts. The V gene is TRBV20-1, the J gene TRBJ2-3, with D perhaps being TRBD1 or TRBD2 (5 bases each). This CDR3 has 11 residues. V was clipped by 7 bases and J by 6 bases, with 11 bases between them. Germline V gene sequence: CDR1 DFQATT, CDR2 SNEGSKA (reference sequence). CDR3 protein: CSGDWGDTQYF. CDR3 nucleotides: TGCAGTGGTGACTGGGGGGATACGCAGTATTTT.

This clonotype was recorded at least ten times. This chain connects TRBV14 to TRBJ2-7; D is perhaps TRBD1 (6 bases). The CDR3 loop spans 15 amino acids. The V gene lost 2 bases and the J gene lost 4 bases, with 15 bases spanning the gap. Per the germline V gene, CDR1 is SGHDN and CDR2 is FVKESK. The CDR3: CASSQLGQSTYEQYF. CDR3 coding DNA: TGTGCCAGCAGCCAACTCGGACAGTCGACGTACGAGCAGTACTTC. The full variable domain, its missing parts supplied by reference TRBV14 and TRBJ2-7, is EAGVTQFPSHSVIEKGQTVTLRCDPISGHDNLYWYRRVMGKEIKFLLHFVKESKQDESGMPNNRFLAERTGGTYSTLKVQPAELEDSGVYFCASSQLGQSTYEQYFGPGTRLTVT.

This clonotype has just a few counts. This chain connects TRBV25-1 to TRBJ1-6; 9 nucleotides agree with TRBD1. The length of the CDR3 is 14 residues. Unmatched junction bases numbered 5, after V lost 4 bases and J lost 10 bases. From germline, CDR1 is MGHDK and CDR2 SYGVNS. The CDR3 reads CASSADRGGSPLHF. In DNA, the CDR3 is TGTGCCAGCAGTGCGGACAGGGGAGGATCACCCCTCCACTTT. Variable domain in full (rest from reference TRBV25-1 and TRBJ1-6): EADIYQTPRYLVIGTGKKITLECSQTMGHDKMYWYQQDPGMELHLIHYSYGVNSTEKGDLSSESTVSRIRTEHFPLTLESARPSHTSQYLCASSADRGGSPLHFGNGTRLTVT.

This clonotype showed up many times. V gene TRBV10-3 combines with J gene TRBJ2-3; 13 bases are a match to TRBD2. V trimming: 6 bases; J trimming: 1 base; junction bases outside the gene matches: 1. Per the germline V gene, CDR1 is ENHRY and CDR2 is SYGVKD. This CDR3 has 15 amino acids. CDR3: CAIRGLAGGTDTQYF. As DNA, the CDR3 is TGTGCCATCAGAGGACTAGCGGGAGGCACAGATACGCAGTATTTT.

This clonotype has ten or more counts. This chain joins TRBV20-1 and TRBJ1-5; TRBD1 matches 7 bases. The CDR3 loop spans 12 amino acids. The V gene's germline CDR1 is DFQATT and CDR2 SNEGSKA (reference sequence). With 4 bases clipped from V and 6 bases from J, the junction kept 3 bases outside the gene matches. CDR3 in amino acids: CSAITGVQPQHF. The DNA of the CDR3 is TGCAGTGCTATAACAGGGGTTCAGCCCCAGCATTTT.